This T cell receptor (beta chain) was documented in a study of blood T cells in healthy people across ages. With a J-beta primer mix and a sample-barcoded 5' primer, a second PCR ran roughly 7 to 11 cycles. Each CDR3 protein is one row after TCRdb ran MiXCR on the 5' RACE reads. The top ten clones hold about 11% of a sample with about 1.6 million distinct CDR3 sequences, about 35% of them seen once. Looked up from germline, CDR1 is LGHDT and CDR2 is YNNKEL (reference sequence). There are 17 residues in the CDR3. Note on this clonotype: A read error may account for a junction end that differs from germline.

This TCR derives from a woman aged 25 to 39 in good health. The source material was blood. The chain employs TRBV3-1 and TRBJ1-1; 7 positions match TRBD1. The CDR3 DNA reads as TGTGCCAGCGGCCAAGAGGGGACAGCTCTCCAGAACACTGAAGCTTTCTTT. This codes for CASGQEGTALQNTEAFF.